A single sample is the source of the 2 T cell receptor beta chains below, sequenced in a study of blood T cell repertoires in COVID-19. This table comes from immunoSEQ multiplex PCR, and its TCRdb copy is limited to in-frame clones, with some not included. Here the sample spans about 27,000 clones, approximately 88% being singletons. Sequencing was performed on peripheral blood. Receptors were obtained from a woman aged 45-65 years with active COVID-19.

This clone rates as medium-sized. This chain links TRBV27 with TRBJ1-5, with D unresolved. CDR3 length equals 13 residues. V shed 0 bases and J shed 4 bases, with 4 bases lying between them. Germline-derived CDR1 and CDR2 are MNHEY and SMNVEV (reference sequence). The DNA for the CDR3 is TGTGCCAGCAGTTTATCACAGAATCAGCCCCAGCATTTT. Translated, it gives CASSLSQNQPQHF.

This clone occurred once. This chain's CDR3 is CAGRGLLLAGAGAYEQYF. The CDR3 DNA reads TGTGCCGGAAGGGGACTGCTACTAGCGGGAGCTGGGGCCTACGAGCAGTACTTC. The J gene is TRBJ2-7, the V gene TRBV30; 11 nucleotides agree with TRBD2. J lost 2 bases, V lost 8 bases, and 20 bases had no gene match. The CDR3 contains 18 residues. CDR1 and CDR2 from the germline V gene are GTSNPN and SVGIG (reference sequence).